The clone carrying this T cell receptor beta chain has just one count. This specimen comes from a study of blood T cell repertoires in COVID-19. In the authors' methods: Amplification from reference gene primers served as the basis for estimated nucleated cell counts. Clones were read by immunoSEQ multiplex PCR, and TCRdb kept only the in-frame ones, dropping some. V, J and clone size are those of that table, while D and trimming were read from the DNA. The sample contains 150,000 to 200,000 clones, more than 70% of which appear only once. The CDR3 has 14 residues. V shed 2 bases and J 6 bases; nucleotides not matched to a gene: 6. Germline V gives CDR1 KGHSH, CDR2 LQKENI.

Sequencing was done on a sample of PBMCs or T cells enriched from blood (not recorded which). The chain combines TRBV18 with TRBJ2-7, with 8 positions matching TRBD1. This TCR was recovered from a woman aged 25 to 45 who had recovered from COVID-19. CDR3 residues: CASSPGQGVAEQYF. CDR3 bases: TGTGCCAGCTCACCAGGACAGGGAGTAGCCGAGCAGTACTTC.